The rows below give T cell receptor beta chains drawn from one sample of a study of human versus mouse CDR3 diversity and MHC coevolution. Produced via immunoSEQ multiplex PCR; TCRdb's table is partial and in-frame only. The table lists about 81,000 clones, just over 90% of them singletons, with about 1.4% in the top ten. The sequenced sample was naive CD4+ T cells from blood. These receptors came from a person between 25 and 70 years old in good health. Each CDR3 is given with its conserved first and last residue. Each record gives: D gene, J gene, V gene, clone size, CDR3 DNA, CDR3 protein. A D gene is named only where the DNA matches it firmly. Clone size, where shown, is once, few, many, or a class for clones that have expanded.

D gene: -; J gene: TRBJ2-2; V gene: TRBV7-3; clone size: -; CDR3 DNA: TGTGCCAGCAGCTTACAGGAGAACACCGGGGAGCTGTTTTTT; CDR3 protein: CASSLQENTGELFF
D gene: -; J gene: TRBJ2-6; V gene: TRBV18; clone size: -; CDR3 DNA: TGTGCCAGCTCCGGCGGGCTGGGGGCGTCTGGGGCCAACGTCCTGACTTTC; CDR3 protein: CASSGGLGASGANVLTF
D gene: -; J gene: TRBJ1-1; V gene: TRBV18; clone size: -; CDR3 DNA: TGTGCCAGCTCACCAACGGAGTCCATGAACACTGAAGCTTTCTTT; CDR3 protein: CASSPTESMNTEAFF
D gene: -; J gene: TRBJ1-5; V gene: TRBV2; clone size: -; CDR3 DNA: TGTGCCAGCAGCCTGGCATATCCCAATCAGCCCCAGCATTTT; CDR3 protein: CASSLAYPNQPQHF
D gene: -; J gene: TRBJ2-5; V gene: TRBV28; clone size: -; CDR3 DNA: TGTGCCAGCACCGGGGGTTGGGAGACCCAGTACTTC; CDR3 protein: CASTGGWETQYF
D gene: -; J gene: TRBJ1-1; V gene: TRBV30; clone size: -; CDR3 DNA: TGTGCCTGGATGGGCCGCGACCAACTGGAAGCTTTCTTT; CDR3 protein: CAWMGRDQLEAFF
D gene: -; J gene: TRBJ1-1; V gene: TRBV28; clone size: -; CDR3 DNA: TGTGCCAGCAGTTCGGGAGGGTCGAACACTGAAGCTTTCTTT; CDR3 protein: CASSSGGSNTEAFF
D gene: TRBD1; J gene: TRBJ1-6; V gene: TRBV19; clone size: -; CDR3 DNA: TGTGCCAGTACCGCAATGGGACAGTATAATTCACCCCTCCACTTT; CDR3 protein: CASTAMGQYNSPLHF
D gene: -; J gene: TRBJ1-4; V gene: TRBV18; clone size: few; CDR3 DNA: TGTGCCAGCTCACCAGGGGGGTCAACTAATGAAAAACTGTTTTTT; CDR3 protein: CASSPGGSTNEKLFF
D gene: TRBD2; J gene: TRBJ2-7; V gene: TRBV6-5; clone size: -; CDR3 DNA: TGTGCCTCTACTTTACTAGCGGGTCGCTCCTACGAGCAGTACTTC; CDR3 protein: CASTLLAGRSYEQYF
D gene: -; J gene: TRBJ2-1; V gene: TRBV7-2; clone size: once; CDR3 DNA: TGTGCCAGCAGCTTAGATTTTTGGGGGCACAATGAGCAGTTCTTC; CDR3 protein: CASSLDFWGHNEQFF
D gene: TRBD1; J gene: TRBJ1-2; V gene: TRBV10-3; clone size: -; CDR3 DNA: TGTGCCATCAGCACAGGGGGCGAAGGTGGCTACACCTTC; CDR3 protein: CAISTGGEGGYTF
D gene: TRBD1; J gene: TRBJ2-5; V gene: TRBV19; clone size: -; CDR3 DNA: TGTGCCAGTAGTGGACAGGGTCACGAGACCCAGTACTTC; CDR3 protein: CASSGQGHETQYF
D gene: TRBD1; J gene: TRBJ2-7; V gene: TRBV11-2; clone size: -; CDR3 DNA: TGTGCCAGCAGCCCTCCGGGACAGGGGGCTGTAGAGCAGTACTTC; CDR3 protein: CASSPPGQGAVEQYF
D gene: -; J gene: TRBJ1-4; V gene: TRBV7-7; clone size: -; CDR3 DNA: TGTGCCAGCAGTCGAGAACGGTCTGAAAAACTGTTTTTT; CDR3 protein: CASSRERSEKLFF
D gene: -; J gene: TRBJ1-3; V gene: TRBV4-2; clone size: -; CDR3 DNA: TGTGCCAGCAGCCAGGACGCCGGGACAACTTTCAGCAGTGGAAACACCATATATTTT; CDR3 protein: CASSQDAGTTFSSGNTIYF
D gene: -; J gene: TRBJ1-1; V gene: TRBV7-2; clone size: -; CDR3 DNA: TGTGCCAGCAGACCTCCGGGGGGCCGCACTGAAGCTTTCTTT; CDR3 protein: CASRPPGGRTEAFF
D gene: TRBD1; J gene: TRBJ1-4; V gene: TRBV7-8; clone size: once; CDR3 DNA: TGTGCCAGCAGCTTATGGGACAGGGAACAGGAAAAACTGTTTTTT; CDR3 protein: CASSLWDREQEKLFF
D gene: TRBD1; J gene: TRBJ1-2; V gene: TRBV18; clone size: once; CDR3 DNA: TGTGCCAGCTCACCATTTCCGGGACAGGGTCTCGATGGCTACACCTTC; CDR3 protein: CASSPFPGQGLDGYTF
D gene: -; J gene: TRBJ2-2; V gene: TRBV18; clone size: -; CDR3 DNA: TGTGCCAGCTCACCAGTGGCGGAAAACACCGGGGAGCTGTTTTTT; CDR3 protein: CASSPVAENTGELFF
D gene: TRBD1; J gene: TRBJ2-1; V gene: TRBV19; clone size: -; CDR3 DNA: TGTGCCAGTAGTATTTCCCGGACAGGGAACAATGAGCAGTTCTTC; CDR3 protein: CASSISRTGNNEQFF
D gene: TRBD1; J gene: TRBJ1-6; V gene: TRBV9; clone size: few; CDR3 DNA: TGTGCCAGCAGCTCCTCCGGGACAGGGCCCTCACCCCTCCACTTT; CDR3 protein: CASSSSGTGPSPLHF
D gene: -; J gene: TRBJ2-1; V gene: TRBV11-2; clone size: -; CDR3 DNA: TGTGCCAGCAGCTTAGATTTGCGGGACAATGAGCAGTTCTTC; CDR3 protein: CASSLDLRDNEQFF
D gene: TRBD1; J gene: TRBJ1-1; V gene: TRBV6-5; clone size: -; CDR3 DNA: TGTGCCAGCAGTAACGCCGGGACAGGGGGCGAAGCTTTCTTT; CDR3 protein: CASSNAGTGGEAFF
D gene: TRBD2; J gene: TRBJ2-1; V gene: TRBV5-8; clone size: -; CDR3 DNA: TGTGCCAGCAGCATCGGACTAGCGGGAAGGAGCAATGAGCAGTTCTTC; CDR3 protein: CASSIGLAGRSNEQFF
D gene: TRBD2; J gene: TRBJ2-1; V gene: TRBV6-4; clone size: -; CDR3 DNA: TGTGCCAGCAGTGAGGGGCTGGCGGGGGGTAATGAGCAGTTCTTC; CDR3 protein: CASSEGLAGGNEQFF
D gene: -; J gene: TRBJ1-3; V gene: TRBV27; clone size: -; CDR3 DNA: TGTGCCAGCAGTCCGTGGACAGCCTCTGGAAACACCATATATTTT; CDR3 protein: CASSPWTASGNTIYF
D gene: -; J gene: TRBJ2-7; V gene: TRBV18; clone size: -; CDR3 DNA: TGTGCCAGCTCACCCAAGGGAGGCAGCGGGTGGCCCTACGAGCAGTACTTC; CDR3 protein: CASSPKGGSGWPYEQYF